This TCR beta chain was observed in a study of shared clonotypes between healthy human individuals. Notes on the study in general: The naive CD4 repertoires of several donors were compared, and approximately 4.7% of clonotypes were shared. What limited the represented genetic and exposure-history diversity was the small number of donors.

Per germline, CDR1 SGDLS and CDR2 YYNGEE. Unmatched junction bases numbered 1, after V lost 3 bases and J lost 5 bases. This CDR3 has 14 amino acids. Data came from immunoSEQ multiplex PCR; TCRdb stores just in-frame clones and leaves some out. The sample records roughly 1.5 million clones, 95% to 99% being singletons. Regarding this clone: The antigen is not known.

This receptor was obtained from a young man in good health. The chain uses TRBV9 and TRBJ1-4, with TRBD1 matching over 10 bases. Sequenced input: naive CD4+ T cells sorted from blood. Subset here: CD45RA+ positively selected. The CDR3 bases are TGTGCCAGCAGCGGGGGACAGGGGAATGAAAAACTGTTTTTT. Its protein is CASSGGQGNEKLFF.